Listed below are T cell receptor beta chains from one sample, sequenced in a study of T-cell memory formation after mild COVID-19. TCRdb passed the 5' RACE reads through MiXCR, listing each CDR3 protein once. The sample lists around 250,000 distinct CDR3 sequences, 7.5% to 10% seen once, with 22% in the top ten. The sample was PBMCs or a T cell subset sorted from them (not recorded which). The origin of the receptors is a man between 18 and 29 years old who had mild COVID-19 (a few samples of this study predate the infection). Cell type and time point are not known. Each CDR3 is given without its conserved first and last residue.

ASSWSGAYEQY 11 TRBJ2-7 TRBV7-2
SARDRTGTSGNTIY 14 TRBJ1-3 TRBV20-1
ASSLTEETEAF 11 TRBJ1-1 TRBV6-1
AIGAGIGWNEQF 12 TRBJ2-1 TRBV10-3
ASSFAGEEKLF 11 TRBJ1-4 TRBV7-9
ASSGGGGREQF 11 TRBJ2-1 TRBV2
ASNSGQGRGYT 11 TRBJ1-2 TRBV12-3/TRBV12-4
ASSQEGTSLEQF 12 TRBJ2-1 TRBV4-3
ASSQDPWGAVGGEQF 15 TRBJ2-1 TRBV4-3
SVVYSGDTQY 10 TRBJ2-3 TRBV29-1
SVVGDGGDYGYT 12 TRBJ1-2 TRBV29-1
ASSFLRFYAEQY 12 TRBJ2-7 TRBV12-3/TRBV12-4
SASSDRVETQY 11 TRBJ2-5 TRBV20-1
ASSQGFSNQPQH 12 TRBJ1-5 TRBV4-3
ASSPLGHMNTEAF 13 TRBJ1-1 TRBV14
ASSYSRGETYNSPLH 15 TRBJ1-6 TRBV6-5
AANQQGDYGYT 11 TRBJ1-2 TRBV10-3
ASSVTEGGMAF 11 TRBJ1-1 TRBV9
ASSPGVEGYT 10 TRBJ1-2 TRBV5-1
ASSQEGGNSPLH 12 TRBJ1-6 TRBV3-1
ASSGRESTDTQY 12 TRBJ2-3 TRBV3-1
ASSFLQGGHNEQF 13 TRBJ2-1 TRBV5-6
ASGAGTGITEAF 12 TRBJ1-1 TRBV12-5
ASSSDRSGEQY 11 TRBJ2-7 TRBV7-7
ASSQDDPGSSSYNEQF 16 TRBJ2-1 TRBV4-3
ASSLMTSGNT 10 TRBJ1-2 TRBV12-3/TRBV12-4
ASFRDKNEKLF 11 TRBJ1-4 TRBV18
ASSIQGASTDTQY 13 TRBJ2-3 TRBV7-3
AISVDSAKSTQY 12 TRBJ2-3 TRBV10-3
ASSQEDRGLYEQY 13 TRBJ2-7 TRBV4-2
ASSSGTSSGTGELF 14 TRBJ2-2 TRBV5-1
ATSRDLGGNEQY 12 TRBJ2-7 TRBV15
ASSPRDSFTGELF 13 TRBJ2-2 TRBV12-3/TRBV12-4
SARLGTVMQQY 11 TRBJ2-7 TRBV20-1
ASSQEHSGGALWNEQF 16 TRBJ2-1 TRBV4-3
ASSGRASYNEQF 12 TRBJ2-1 TRBV7-9
ASSQQGGNTEAF 12 TRBJ1-1 TRBV11-2
ASTPRGLSNQPQH 13 TRBJ1-5 TRBV19
ASSLGGASRYVGSTDTQY 18 TRBJ2-3 TRBV11-2
ASIPGLGRNTEAF 13 TRBJ1-1 TRBV19
ASSQNRGGQETQY 13 TRBJ2-5 TRBV7-3
ASSLGQDLGGYT 12 TRBJ1-2 TRBV5-1
ASSSDGPRGEQY 12 TRBJ2-7 TRBV7-3
SARSVDREAF 10 TRBJ1-1 TRBV20-1
ASSQVSSGVGGINEQF 16 TRBJ2-1 TRBV4-2
ASSLAANEKLF 11 TRBJ1-4 TRBV7-3